One T cell receptor (beta chain) is described in this entry. This clonotype was seen a handful of times. Its antigen is currently not known. Base qualities are not recorded, but no much larger clone differs from it by a single base. Receptors were amplified or captured by RT-PCR. Sequencing was carried out with a NextSeq 550. TCRdb reworked the public reads: Q25 trimming with fastp, MiXCR clone assembly, productive beta chains retained. Rows merge per CDR3 protein into single entries with the most common DNA and genes. This sample comprises 800,000 to 1,000,000 distinct CDR3 sequences, more than 15% of them detected only once. The ten largest account for roughly 6% of the sample. The data originate from a study of patients and donors after allogeneic stem cell transplantation (TCRdb year 2020). V loses 7 bases, J loses 0 bases, and the germline ends lie 9 bases apart. The CDR3 contains 13 residues, cysteine and phenylalanine counted. Only the CDR3 DNA is retained, 39 bases long and in frame from the first base.

The sequencing sample was made of blood, either unsorted or a sorted T cell fraction (not recorded which). This TCR came from a human donor who was either an allogeneic HSCT recipient or a stem cell or donor lymphocyte infusion donor (not recorded which). It is not recorded whose cells these are; they may come from a transplant donor. The receptor chain draws on TRBV12-3 or TRBV12-4 and TRBJ1-1, with the D gene not clear enough to name. The nucleotide sequence reads TGTGCCAGCACCCTCCAAATGAACACTGAAGCTTTCTTT. This codes for CASTLQMNTEAFF.